This T cell receptor beta chain emerged from a study of identical twins. The junction had 8 bases not matched to a gene; V was cut back by 1 base and J by 2 bases. Germline CDR1 is LNHNV and CDR2 is YYDKDF (reference sequence). This CDR3 is 17 amino acids long. This clonotype was counted only a few times. Its cognate antigen is unknown. TCRdb re-derived calls from the 5' RACE reads in MiXCR, one entry per CDR3 protein. The sample includes approximately 500,000 distinct CDR3 sequences, approximately 24% of them seen just once. Study-wide findings and caveats: Researchers reported excess low generation probability among twin-shared out-of-frame alpha sequences.

These data were also filed under a second study, of T cells expressing NK-cell markers. From that study: In several experiments, sorting was confined to alpha-beta TCR T cells through use of an anti-gamma-delta TCR antibody.

This chain connects TRBV15 to TRBJ2-5; TRBD2 aligns across 9 bases. The receptor was isolated from a woman aged 18-30 years in good health. Sequencing used CD4+ T cells sorted from blood. The CDR3: CATSRVGLAGTQETQYF. DNA for the CDR3: TGTGCCACCAGCAGAGTAGGGCTAGCGGGGACGCAAGAGACCCAGTACTTC.